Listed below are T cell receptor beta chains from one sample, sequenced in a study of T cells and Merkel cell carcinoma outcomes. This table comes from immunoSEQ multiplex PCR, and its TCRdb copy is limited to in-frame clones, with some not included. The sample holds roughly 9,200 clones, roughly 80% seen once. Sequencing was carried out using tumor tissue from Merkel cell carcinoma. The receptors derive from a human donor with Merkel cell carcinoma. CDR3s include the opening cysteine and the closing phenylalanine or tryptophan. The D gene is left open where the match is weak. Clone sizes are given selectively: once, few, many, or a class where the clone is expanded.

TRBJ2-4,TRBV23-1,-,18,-,TGCGCCAGTAGCCCCTCTAATTTTCCGAGACTAGCCAAAAACATTCAGTACTTC,CASSPSNFPRLAKNIQYF
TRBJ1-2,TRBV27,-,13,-,TGTGCCAGCAGTTCACCGTCGCACTATGGCTACACCTTC,CASSSPSHYGYTF
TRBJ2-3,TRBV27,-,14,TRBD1,TGTGCCAGCAGAATACAGGGGGGCACAGATACGCAGTATTTT,CASRIQGGTDTQYF
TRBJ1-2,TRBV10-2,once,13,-,TGCGCCAGCAGTGAACGGGCTAACTATGGCTACACCTTC,CASSERANYGYTF
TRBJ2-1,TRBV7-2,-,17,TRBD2,TGTGCCAGCAGCTTGGTCGGACTAGCGGGGGGGTACAATGAGCAGTTCTTC,CASSLVGLAGGYNEQFF
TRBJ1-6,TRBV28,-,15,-,TGTGCCAGCAGTTTATCGGGGTCAGGGAATTCACCCCTCCACTTT,CASSLSGSGNSPLHF
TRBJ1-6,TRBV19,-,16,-,TGTGCCAGTAGTATTTGGGTCTCCCAGAATAATTCACCCCTCCACTTT,CASSIWVSQNNSPLHF
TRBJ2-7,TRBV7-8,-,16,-,TGTGCCAGCAGCTCCGGGGGCTTTAACGGGGCCTACGAGCAGTACTTC,CASSSGGFNGAYEQYF
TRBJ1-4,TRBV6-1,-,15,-,TGTGCCAGCAGTCCGCGACAGCGGGAGGGCGAAAAACTGTTTTTT,CASSPRQREGEKLFF
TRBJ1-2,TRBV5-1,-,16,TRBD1,TGCGCCAGCAGCTTGGCTCCGTGGACAGGGGATGGAGGCTACACCTTC,CASSLAPWTGDGGYTF
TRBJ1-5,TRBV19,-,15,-,TGTGCCAGTAGTATAGGCCCCGATAGCAATCAGCCCCAGCATTTT,CASSIGPDSNQPQHF
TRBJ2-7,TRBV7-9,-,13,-,TGTGCCAGCAGCTTAGCGCAGAGTTACGAGCAGTACTTC,CASSLAQSYEQYF
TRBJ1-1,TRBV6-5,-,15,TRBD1,TGTGCCAGCAGTGGACAGGGGGCGGGGGATACTGAAACTTTCTTT,CASSGQGAGDTETFF
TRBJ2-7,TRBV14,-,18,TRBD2,TGTGCCAGCAGCCAAGTTGGGCGGGGGGCCACGAGGGAGAGGGAGCAGTACTTC,CASSQVGRGATREREQYF
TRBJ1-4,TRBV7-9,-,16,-,TGTGCCAGCAGCTCAAGGGGAGGAGGGGCGAGTGAAAAACTGTTTTTT,CASSSRGGGASEKLFF
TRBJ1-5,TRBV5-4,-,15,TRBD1,TGTGCCAGCAGCATGGCAGGGACAGGGAATCAGCCCCAGCATTTT,CASSMAGTGNQPQHF
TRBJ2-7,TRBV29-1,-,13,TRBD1,TGCAGCGTTGTGAGGACAGGGACATACGAGCAGTACTTC,CSVVRTGTYEQYF
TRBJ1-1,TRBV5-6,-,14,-,TGTGCCAGCAGCTTTCGAAGAGGGAACACTGAAGCTTTCTTT,CASSFRRGNTEAFF
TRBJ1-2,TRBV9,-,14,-,TGTGCCAGCAGCCCTAAGGGGGGGCCCTATGGCTACACCTTC,CASSPKGGPYGYTF
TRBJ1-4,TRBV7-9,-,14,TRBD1,TGTGCCAGCAGCTTAGCGGACAGGGCTGAAAAACTGTTTTTT,CASSLADRAEKLFF
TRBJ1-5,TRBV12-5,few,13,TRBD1,TGTGCTAGTGGTGGACAGGGAGATCAGCCCCAGCATTTT,CASGGQGDQPQHF
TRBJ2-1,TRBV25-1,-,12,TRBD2,TGTGCCAGCAGTGGGGGACTAGCGGAACAGTTCTTC,CASSGGLAEQFF
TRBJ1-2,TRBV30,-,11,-,TGTGCCTGGAGGGGCGCTCAGGGCTACACCTTC,CAWRGAQGYTF
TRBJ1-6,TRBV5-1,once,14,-,TGCGCCAGCAGCTTGAGGCAGCTTAATTCACCCCTCCACTTT,CASSLRQLNSPLHF
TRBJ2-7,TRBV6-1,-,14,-,TGTGCCAGCAGCGTGGGGGGGCAGGTTAACGAGCAGTACTTC,CASSVGGQVNEQYF
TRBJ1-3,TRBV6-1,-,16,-,TGTGCCAGCAGTGGGGCGGTATGGGGTACTGGAAACACCATATATTTT,CASSGAVWGTGNTIYF
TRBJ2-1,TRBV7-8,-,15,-,TGTGCCAGCATCCAGGGCGAGGGGAACTACAATGAGCAGTTCTTC,CASIQGEGNYNEQFF
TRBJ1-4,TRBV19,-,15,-,TGTGCCAGTAGTATCAAATCATTCGTAAATGAAAAACTGTTTTTT,CASSIKSFVNEKLFF
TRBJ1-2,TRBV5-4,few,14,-,TGTGCCAGCAGCTTGGGGGGGTCCTCCTATGGCTACACCTTC,CASSLGGSSYGYTF
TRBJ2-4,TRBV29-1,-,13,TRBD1,TGCAGCGTTACGGGACAGGGGAAAAACATTCAGTACTTC,CSVTGQGKNIQYF
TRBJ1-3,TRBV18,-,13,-,TGTGCCAGCTCGGCCGGGACAGGAAACACCATATATTTT,CASSAGTGNTIYF
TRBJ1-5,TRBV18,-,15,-,TGTGCCAGCTCACCAGGGGGAGTTCAGTGGCAGCCCCAGCATTTT,CASSPGGVQWQPQHF
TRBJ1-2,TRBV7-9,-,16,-,TGTGCCAGCAGTAGGGGGGGCGCCCTGATTTCCACTGGCTACACCTTC,CASSRGGALISTGYTF
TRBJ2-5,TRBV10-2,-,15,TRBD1,TGCGCCAGGGAGAGGACAGGGTGGAGACAAGAGACCCAGTACTTC,CARERTGWRQETQYF
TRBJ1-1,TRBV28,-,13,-,TGTGCCGTGGGTGGACAGTTGAACACTGAAGCTTTCTTT,CAVGGQLNTEAFF
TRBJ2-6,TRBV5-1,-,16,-,TGCGCCAGCAGCTTGGCCTGGGGGCTTGGGGCCAACGTCCTGACTTTC,CASSLAWGLGANVLTF
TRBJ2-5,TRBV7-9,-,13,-,TGTGCCAGCAGCCAGCCGCATGGAGAGACCCAGTACTTC,CASSQPHGETQYF
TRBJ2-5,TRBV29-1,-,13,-,TGCAGCGTTTATGTTGGGGCAGCGGAGACCCAGTACTTC,CSVYVGAAETQYF
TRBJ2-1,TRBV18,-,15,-,TGTGCCAGCTCACCATTGGCAGGGGCATACAATGAGCAGTTCTTC,CASSPLAGAYNEQFF
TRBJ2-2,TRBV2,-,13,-,TGTGCCAGCAGCAGACAAAACACCGGGGAGCTGTTTTTT,CASSRQNTGELFF
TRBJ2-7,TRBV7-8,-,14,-,TGTGCCAGCAGCTCAAGAACAGGCTCCTACGAGCAGTACTTC,CASSSRTGSYEQYF
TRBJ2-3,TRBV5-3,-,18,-,TGTGCCAGAAGCCCCCTCCAGTCGAGGGGGGACTTCACAGATACGCAGTATTTT,CARSPLQSRGDFTDTQYF
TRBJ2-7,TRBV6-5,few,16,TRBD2,TGTGCCAGCAGTTCCCCCGGGGAGGGCCGGTGGTACGAGCAGTACTTC,CASSSPGEGRWYEQYF
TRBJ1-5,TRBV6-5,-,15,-,TGTGCCAGCAGCTTATCGGGGACCGGCTCGGGGGCCCAGCATTTT,CASSLSGTGSGAQHF
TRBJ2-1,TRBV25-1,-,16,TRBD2,TGTGCCAGCAGTGAATCAGGGAGGGGCGACTGGAATGAGCAGTTCTTC,CASSESGRGDWNEQFF
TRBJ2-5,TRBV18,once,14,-,TGTGCCAGCTCACCGTCAGGAGGGGGGGAGACCCAGTACTTC,CASSPSGGGETQYF
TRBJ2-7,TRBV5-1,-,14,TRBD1,TGCGCCAGCAGCTTGCAGACAGGGGGCAACGAGCAGTACTTC,CASSLQTGGNEQYF
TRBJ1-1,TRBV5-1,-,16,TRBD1,TGCGCCAGCAGCCCTGGGACAGGGGGCTTAACAACTGAAGCTTTCTTT,CASSPGTGGLTTEAFF
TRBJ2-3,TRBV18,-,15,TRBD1,TGTGCCAGCTCCGCGGGACAGGGGAAGACAGATACGCAGTATTTT,CASSAGQGKTDTQYF
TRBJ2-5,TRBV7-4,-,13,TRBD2,TGTGCCAGCAGCTCTCCGGGGGGAGAGACCCAGTACTTC,CASSSPGGETQYF
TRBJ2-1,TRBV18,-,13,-,TGTGCCAGCTCACCCCAGGGTGGCAATGAGCAGTTCTTC,CASSPQGGNEQFF
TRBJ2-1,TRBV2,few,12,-,TGTGCCAGCAGTGTAGGGGGGGTGGAGCAGTTCTTC,CASSVGGVEQFF
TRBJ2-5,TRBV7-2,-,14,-,TGTGCCAGCAGCAACGGACCGAGCAGGGAGACCCAGTACTTC,CASSNGPSRETQYF
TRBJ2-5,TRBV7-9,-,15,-,TGTGCCAGCAGCTTTCTGTCGGGGAACAAGAAGACCCAGTACTTC,CASSFLSGNKKTQYF
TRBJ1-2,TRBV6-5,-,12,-,TGTGCCAGCAGCCCACAGGGCTATGGCTACACCTTC,CASSPQGYGYTF